This is a list of T cell receptor beta chains from one sample in a study of T cells after yellow fever vaccination. TCRdb passed the 5' RACE reads through MiXCR, listing each CDR3 protein once. Of around 25,000 distinct CDR3 sequences in the sample, approximately 4.5% were seen once. Material: PBMCs, either bulk or a sorted T-cell subset (CD4+, CD8+, memory, or dextramer-sorted; not recorded which), obtained on the day of the yellow fever booster vaccination. These TCRs come from a man between 18 and 35 years old who received the YFV17D yellow fever vaccine. Both conserved end residues are part of each CDR3. The D gene is left open where the match is weak. Not every row has a clone size; where given, it reads once, few, many or a size class.

d_call	v_call	clone_size	j_call	cdr3_length	cdr3_aa	cdr3_nt
.	TRBV27	few	TRBJ2-2	14	CASSFPGGTGELFF	TGTGCCAGCAGTTTCCCCGGGGGCACCGGGGAGCTGTTTTTT
TRBD1	TRBV9	many	TRBJ1-1	15	CASSAGTGSNTEAFF	TGTGCCAGCAGCGCCGGGACAGGGTCGAACACTGAAGCTTTCTTT
.	TRBV7-2	many	TRBJ1-3	15	CASSLAAGPGNTIYF	TGTGCCAGCAGCTTAGCGGCAGGGCCCGGAAACACCATATATTTT
TRBD2	TRBV6-4	medium-sized	TRBJ2-3	14	CASSDGLATDTQYF	TGTGCCAGCAGTGACGGACTAGCCACAGATACGCAGTATTTT
TRBD2	TRBV20-1	many	TRBJ2-1	16	CSAREVGGSSYNEQFF	TGCAGTGCTAGAGAGGTGGGGGGGAGCTCCTACAATGAGCAGTTCTTC
.	TRBV4-3	few	TRBJ2-5	13	CASSPQGGETQYF	TGCGCCAGCAGCCCACAGGGTGGGGAGACCCAGTACTTC
.	TRBV3-1	few	TRBJ1-1	15	CASSHARVLNTEAFF	TGTGCCAGCAGCCACGCTAGGGTGCTGAACACTGAAGCTTTCTTT
.	TRBV5-1	few	TRBJ1-2	14	CASRLDSYNYGYTF	TGCGCCAGCAGACTAGACAGTTACAACTATGGCTACACCTTC
.	TRBV12-5	many	TRBJ1-6	11	CASSGNSPLHF	TGTGCTAGTTCGGGGAACTCACCCCTCCACTTT
TRBD1	TRBV28	many	TRBJ2-3	17	CASSRDRGDSSTDTQYF	TGTGCCAGCTCCCGGGACAGGGGGGACTCTAGCACAGATACGCAGTATTTT
.	TRBV14	few	TRBJ2-2	14	CASSQFRRSGELFF	TGTGCCAGCAGCCAATTCAGACGCTCCGGGGAGCTGTTTTTT
.	TRBV18	few	TRBJ2-6	17	CASSPPGKSSGANVLTF	TGTGCCAGCTCACCACCAGGAAAAAGCTCTGGGGCCAACGTCCTGACTTTC
TRBD1	TRBV19	many	TRBJ1-6	13	CATRTGYNSPLHF	TGTGCCACCAGGACAGGTTATAATTCACCCCTCCACTTT
TRBD1	TRBV6-1	many	TRBJ1-1	15	CASSRTTTGSHEAFF	TGTGCCAGCAGCCGAACCACGACAGGGTCCCATGAAGCTTTCTTT
.	TRBV9	many	TRBJ2-2	13	CASSGLVGGELFF	TGTGCCAGCAGCGGGCTTGTAGGCGGGGAGCTGTTTTTT
.	TRBV12-3/TRBV12-4	.	TRBJ2-2	15	CASSRRALDTGELFF	TGTGCCAGCAGTCGCCGGGCCCTGGACACCGGGGAGCTGTTTTTT
.	TRBV28	many	TRBJ1-4	14	CASSDIREVEKLFF	TGTGCCAGCAGTGATATTCGGGAAGTTGAAAAACTGTTTTTT
.	TRBV6-1	many	TRBJ1-5	15	CASRPAGFSNQPQHF	TGTGCCAGCAGGCCAGCAGGGTTTAGCAATCAGCCCCAGCATTTT
TRBD1	TRBV7-7	many	TRBJ2-3	14	CASSQTGVEDTQYF	TGTGCCAGCAGCCAGACAGGGGTAGAAGATACGCAGTATTTT
.	TRBV6-5	many	TRBJ1-1	15	CASSPQFLSGTEAFF	TGTGCCAGCAGCCCCCAGTTCTTGTCTGGCACTGAAGCTTTCTTT